This entry is about one T cell receptor beta chain. The data stem from a study of T cells after yellow fever vaccination. A single record per CDR3 protein comes from TCRdb applying MiXCR to the 5' RACE reads. The profile covers about 170,000 distinct CDR3 sequences, with about 6.2% appearing a single time and roughly 3% taken by the ten largest. Trimming took 1 base from V and 2 from J, leaving 9 bases between them. Germline CDR1 SGDLS, CDR2 YYNGEE. This CDR3 comprises 14 residues. The V gene is TRBV9, the J gene TRBJ1-2; D unresolved. This sequence was found in a young man who received the YFV17D yellow fever vaccine. This specimen was CD4+ T cells sorted from PBMCs, taken on the day of the first yellow fever vaccination. This CDR3 reads CASSVSASNYGYTF. The CDR3 region has the DNA TGTGCCAGCAGCGTATCAGCGTCGAACTATGGCTACACCTTC.